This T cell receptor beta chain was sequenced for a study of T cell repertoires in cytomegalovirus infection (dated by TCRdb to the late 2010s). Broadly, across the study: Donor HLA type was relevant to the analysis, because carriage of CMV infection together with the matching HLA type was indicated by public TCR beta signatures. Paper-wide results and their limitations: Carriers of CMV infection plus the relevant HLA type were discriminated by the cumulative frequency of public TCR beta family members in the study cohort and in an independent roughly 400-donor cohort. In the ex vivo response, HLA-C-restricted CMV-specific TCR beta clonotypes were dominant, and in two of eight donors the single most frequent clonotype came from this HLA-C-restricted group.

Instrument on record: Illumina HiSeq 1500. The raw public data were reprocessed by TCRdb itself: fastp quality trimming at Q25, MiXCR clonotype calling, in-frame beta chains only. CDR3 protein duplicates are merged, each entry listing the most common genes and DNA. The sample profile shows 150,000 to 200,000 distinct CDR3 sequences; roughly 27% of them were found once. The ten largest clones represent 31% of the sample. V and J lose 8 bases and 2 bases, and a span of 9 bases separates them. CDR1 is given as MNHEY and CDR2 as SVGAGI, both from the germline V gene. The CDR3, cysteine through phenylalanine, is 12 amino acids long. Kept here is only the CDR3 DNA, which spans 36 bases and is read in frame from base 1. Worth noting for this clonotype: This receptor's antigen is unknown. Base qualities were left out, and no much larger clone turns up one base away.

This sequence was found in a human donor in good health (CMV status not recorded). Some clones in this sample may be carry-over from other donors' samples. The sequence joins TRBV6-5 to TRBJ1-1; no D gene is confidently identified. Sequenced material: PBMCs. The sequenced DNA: TGTGCCAGCGGAACGGGAAACACTGAAGCTTTCTTT. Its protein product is CASGTGNTEAFF.